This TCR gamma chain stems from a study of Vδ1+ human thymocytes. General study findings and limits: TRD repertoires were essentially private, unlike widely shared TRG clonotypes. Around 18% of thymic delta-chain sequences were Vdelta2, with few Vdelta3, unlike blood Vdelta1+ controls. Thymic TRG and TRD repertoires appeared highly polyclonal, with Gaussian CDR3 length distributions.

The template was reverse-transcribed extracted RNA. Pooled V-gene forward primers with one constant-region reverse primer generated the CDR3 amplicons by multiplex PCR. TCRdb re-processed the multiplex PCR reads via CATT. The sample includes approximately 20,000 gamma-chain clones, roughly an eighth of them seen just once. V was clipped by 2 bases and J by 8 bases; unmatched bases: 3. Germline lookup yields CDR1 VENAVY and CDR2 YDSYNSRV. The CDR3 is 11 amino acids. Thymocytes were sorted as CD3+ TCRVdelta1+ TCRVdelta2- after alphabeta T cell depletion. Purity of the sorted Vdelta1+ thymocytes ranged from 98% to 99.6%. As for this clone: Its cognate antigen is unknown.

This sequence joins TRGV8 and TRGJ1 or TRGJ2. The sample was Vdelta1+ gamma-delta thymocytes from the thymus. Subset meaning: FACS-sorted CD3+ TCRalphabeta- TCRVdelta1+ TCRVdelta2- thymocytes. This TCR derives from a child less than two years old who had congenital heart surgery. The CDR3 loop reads CATWDTDKKLF. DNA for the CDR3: TGTGCCACCTGGGATACGGATAAGAAACTCTTT.